This T cell receptor beta chain was retrieved from a study of follicular helper T cells after annual influenza vaccination. Study-level background: Blood was drawn on days 0, 7 and 28 after vaccination. Some donors were sampled over the 2013-2014, 2014-2015 and 2015-2016 vaccinations.

Of note for this clone: Its antigen remains unidentified.

Germline CDR1 and CDR2: LGHNA and YSLEER. The V end lost 2 bases, the J end lost 2 bases, and 16 bases lay between the germline ends. The CDR3 totals 16 residues. Whole-study results and caveats: Each annual vaccination recalled recurring oligoclonal ICOS+CD38+ cTfh clonotypes. Only about 10-22% of analyzed cells yielded productive TCRB sequences.

Only in-frame clones appear in the TCRdb table, and some are missing; sequencing was by immunoSEQ multiplex PCR. The sample has approximately 6,900 clones; approximately 79% are singletons. Regarding time point: 2015-2016 season, 7 days after influenza vaccination. This TCR was recovered from an adult who received the influenza vaccine. The gene calls are TRBV4-3 and TRBJ2-7; a possible D gene is TRBD2 (6 bases). Here the sequenced sample was CXCR5- memory CD4+ T cells sorted from blood, taken 7 days after influenza vaccination. CDR3 residues: CASSQSHRDSAYEQYF. The CDR3 DNA is TGCGCCAGCAGCCAATCCCACCGGGACTCCGCCTACGAGCAGTACTTC.